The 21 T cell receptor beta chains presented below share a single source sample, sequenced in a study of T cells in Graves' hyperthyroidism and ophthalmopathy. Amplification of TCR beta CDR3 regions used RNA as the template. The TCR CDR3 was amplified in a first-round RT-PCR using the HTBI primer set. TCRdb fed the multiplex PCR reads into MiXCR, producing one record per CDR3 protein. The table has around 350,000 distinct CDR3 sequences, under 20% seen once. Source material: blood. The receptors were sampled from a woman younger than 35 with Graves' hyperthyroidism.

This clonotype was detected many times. This CDR3 reads CASSPTTVQETQYF. As DNA, the CDR3 is TGTGCCAGCTCACCCACAACGGTCCAAGAGACCCAGTACTTC. J is TRBJ2-5 and V is TRBV18; D gene unclear. The germline V gene has CDR1 KGHSH and CDR2 LQKENI. The V gene lost 3 bases and the J gene lost 1 base, with 9 bases spanning the gap. CDR3 length: 14 amino acids.

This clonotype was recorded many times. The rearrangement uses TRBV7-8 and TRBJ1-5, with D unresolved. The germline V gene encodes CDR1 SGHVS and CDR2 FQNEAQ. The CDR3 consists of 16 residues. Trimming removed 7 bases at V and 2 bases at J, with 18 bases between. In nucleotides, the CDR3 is TGTGCCAGCACCCCAGTTGATACGAGTGGCAATCAGCCCCAGCATTTT. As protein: CASTPVDTSGNQPQHF.

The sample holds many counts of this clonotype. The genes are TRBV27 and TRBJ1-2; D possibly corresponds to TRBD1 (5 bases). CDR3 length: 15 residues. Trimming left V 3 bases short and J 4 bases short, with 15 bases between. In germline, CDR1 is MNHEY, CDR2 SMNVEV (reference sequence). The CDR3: CASSLDPNRRYGYTF. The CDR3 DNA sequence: TGTGCCAGCAGTTTGGATCCTAACAGGCGCTATGGCTACACCTTC.

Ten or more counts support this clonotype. For the CDR3, the DNA is TGTGCCAGCAGCCAAGCATGGAACGAGCAGTACTTC. Translated, it gives CASSQAWNEQYF. The J gene is TRBJ2-7, the V gene TRBV14; D is uncertain. Germline lookup yields CDR1 SGHDN and CDR2 FVKESK. The V and J ends lost 1 base and 5 bases respectively, with 6 bases between them. This CDR3 is built from 12 residues.

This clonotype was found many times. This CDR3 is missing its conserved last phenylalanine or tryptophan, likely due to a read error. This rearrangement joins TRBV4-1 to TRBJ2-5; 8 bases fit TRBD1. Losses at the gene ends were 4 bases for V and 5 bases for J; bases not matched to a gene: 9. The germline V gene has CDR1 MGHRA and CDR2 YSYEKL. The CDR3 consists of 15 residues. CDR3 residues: CASSPLDRVLETQYL. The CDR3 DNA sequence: TGCGCCAGCAGCCCCTTGGACAGGGTGTTGGAGACCCAGTACCTC.

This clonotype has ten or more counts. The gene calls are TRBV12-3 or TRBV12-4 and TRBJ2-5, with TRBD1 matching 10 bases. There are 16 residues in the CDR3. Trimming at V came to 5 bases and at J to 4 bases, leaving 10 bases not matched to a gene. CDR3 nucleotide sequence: TGTGCCAGCAGTCCTGGTTTTCGGACAGGGGGAGAGACCCAGTACTTC. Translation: CASSPGFRTGGETQYF.

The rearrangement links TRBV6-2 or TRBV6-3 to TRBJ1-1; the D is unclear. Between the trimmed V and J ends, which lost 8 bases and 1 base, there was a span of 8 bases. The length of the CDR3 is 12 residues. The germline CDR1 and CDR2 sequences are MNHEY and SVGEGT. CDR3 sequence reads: CASGLRNTEAFF. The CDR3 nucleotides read TGTGCCAGCGGGTTGAGGAACACTGAAGCTTTCTTT.

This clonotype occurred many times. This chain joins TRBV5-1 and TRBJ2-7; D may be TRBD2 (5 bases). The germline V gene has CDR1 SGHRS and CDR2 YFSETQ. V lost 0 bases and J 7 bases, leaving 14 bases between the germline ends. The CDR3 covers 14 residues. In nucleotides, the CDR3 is TGCGCCAGCAGCTTGGACGGAGGCAGGCCAGAGCAGTACTTC. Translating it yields CASSLDGGRPEQYF.

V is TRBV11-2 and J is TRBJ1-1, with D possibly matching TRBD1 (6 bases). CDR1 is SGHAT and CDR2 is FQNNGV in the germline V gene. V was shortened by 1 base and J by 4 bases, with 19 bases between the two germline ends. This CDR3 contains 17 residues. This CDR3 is CASSLGAGALIGTEAFF. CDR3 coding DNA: TGTGCCAGCAGCTTAGGGGCAGGGGCCCTCATAGGCACTGAAGCTTTCTTT.

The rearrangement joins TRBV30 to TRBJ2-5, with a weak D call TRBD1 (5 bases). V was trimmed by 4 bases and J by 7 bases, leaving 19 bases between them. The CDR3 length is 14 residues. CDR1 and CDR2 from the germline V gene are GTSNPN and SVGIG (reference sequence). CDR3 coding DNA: TGTGCCTGGACCATGGGGCAGGCCATGTCGACCCAGTACTTC. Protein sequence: CAWTMGQAMSTQYF.

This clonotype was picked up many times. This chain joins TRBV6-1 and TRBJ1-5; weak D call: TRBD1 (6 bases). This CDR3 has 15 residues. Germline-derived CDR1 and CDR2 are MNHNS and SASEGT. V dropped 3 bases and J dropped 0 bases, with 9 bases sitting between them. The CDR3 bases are TGTGCCAGCAGTGAGAACAGGGTTAGCAATCAGCCCCAGCATTTT. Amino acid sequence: CASSENRVSNQPQHF.

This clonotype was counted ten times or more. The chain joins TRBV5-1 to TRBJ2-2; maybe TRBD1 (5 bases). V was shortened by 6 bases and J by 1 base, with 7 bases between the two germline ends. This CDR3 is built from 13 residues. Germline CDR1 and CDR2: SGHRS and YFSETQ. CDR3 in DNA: TGCGCCAGCAACCAGGGGAACACCGGGGAGCTGTTTTTT. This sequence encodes CASNQGNTGELFF.

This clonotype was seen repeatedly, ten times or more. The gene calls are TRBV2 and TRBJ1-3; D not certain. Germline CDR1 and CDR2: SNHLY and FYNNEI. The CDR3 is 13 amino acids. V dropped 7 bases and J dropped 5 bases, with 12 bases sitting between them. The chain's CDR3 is CASMETLRNTIYF. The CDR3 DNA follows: TGTGCCAGCATGGAGACACTGAGAAACACCATATATTTT.

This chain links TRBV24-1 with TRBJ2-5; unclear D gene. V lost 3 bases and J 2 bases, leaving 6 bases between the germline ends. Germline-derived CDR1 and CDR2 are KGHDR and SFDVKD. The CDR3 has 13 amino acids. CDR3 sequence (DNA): TGTGCCACCAGTGATGGATTTCAAGAGACCCAGTACTTC. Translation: CATSDGFQETQYF.

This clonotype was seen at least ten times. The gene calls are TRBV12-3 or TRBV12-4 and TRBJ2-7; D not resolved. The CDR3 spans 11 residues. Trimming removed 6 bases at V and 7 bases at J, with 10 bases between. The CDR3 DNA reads TGTGCCAGCAGGGGCCCCCTGGAGCAGTACTTC. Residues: CASRGPLEQYF.

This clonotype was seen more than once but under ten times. DNA of the CDR3: TGTGCCAGCAGTTCCGACAGGGGACGTGGAGCTTTCTTT. This codes for CASSSDRGRGAFF. The chain employs TRBV12-3 or TRBV12-4 and TRBJ1-1; 8 bases match TRBD1. The CDR3 spans 13 residues. J was trimmed by 10 bases and V by 4 bases; bases with no gene match: 8.

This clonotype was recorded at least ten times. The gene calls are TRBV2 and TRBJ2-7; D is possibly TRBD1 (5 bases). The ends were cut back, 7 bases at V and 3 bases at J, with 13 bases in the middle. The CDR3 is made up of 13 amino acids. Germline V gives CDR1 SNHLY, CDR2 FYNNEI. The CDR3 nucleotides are TGTGCCAGCAAATCCGACAGCTACTACGAGCAGTACTTC. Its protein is CASKSDSYYEQYF.

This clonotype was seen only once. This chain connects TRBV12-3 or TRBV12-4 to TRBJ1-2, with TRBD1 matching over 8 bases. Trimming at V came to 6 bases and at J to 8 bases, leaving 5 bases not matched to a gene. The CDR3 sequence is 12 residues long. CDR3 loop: CASRSDRDGYTF. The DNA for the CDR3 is TGTGCCAGCAGATCGGACAGGGACGGCTACACCTTC.

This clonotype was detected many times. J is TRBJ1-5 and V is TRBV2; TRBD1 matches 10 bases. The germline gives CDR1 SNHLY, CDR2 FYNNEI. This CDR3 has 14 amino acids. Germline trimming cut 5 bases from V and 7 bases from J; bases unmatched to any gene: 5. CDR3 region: CASSRTGGWQPQHF. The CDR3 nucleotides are TGTGCCAGCAGTCGGACAGGGGGATGGCAGCCCCAGCATTTT. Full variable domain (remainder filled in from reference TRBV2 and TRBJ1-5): EPEVTQTPSHQVTQMGQEVILRCVPISNHLYFYWYRQILGQKVEFLVSFYNNEISEKSEIFDDQFSVERPDGSNFTLKIRSTKLEDSAMYFCASSRTGGWQPQHFGDGTRLSIL.

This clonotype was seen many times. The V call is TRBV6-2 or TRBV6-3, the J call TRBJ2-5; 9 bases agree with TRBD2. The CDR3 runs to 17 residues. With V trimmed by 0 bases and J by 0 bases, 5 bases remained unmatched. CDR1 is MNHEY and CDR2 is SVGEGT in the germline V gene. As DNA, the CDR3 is TGTGCCAGCAGTTACTCGACAGCGGGGGGTTACCAAGAGACCCAGTACTTC. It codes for CASSYSTAGGYQETQYF.

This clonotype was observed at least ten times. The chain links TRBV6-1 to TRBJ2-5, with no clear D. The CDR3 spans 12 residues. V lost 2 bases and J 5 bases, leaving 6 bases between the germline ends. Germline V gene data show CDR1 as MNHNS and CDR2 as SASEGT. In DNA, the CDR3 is TGTGCCAGCAGTGAACTAGACGAGACCCAGTACTTC. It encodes CASSELDETQYF.